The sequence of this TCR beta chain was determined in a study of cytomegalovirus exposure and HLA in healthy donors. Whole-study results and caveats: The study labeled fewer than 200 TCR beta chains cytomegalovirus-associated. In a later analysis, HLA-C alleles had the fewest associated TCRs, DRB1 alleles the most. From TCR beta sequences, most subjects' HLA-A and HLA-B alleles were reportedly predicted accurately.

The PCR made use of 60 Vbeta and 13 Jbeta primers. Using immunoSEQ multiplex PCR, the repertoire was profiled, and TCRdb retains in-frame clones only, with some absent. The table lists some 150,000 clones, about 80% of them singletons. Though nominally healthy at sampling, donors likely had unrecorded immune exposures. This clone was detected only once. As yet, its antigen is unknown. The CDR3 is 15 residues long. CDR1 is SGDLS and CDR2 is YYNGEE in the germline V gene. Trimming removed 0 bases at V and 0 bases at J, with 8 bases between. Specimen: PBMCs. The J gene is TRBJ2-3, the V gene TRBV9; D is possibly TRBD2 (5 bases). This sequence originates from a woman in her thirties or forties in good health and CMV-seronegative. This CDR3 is CASSVVDYSTDTQYF. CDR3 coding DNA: TGTGCCAGCAGCGTAGTTGACTATAGCACAGATACGCAGTATTTT.